This T cell receptor beta chain came from a study of shared clonotypes between healthy human individuals. General study findings and limits: Sample collection involved blood only; tissue repertoires are likely different.

Input per replicate PCR of unsorted PBMC was approximately 300 ng DNA, corresponding to about 30,000 T cell genomes. The protocol was immunoSEQ multiplex PCR, while the TCRdb copy is restricted to in-frame clones and leaves out a portion. The data contain about 560,000 clones, roughly 72% of them singletons. This CDR3 is 13 amino acids long. Germline CDR1 is MNHEY and CDR2 is SMNVEV (reference sequence). The V gene end was trimmed by 6 bases and the J gene end by 2 bases; junction bases not matched to a gene: 3. This clone was seen at least ten times. Its antigen is unknown. The same CDR3 can be traced to other DNA sequences in this sample. Each donor was a Caucasian adult residing in Nashville, Tennessee. Genomic DNA for unsorted samples was obtained from approximately 100 million PBMCs.

This sequence was found in a woman between 35 and 50 years old in good health. Some clones in this sample may be carry-over from other donors' samples. The material sequenced was PBMCs. This chain connects TRBV27 to TRBJ2-7, with TRBD1 matching over 8 bases. CDR3 nucleotides: TGTGCCAGCAGCCAGGGGGCCACCTACGAGCAGTACTTC. It yields the protein CASSQGATYEQYF.